One and the same sample provided the 31 T cell receptor beta chains below, sequenced in a study of monozygotic twins with inflammatory bowel disease. TCRdb reprocessed the 5' RACE reads, with one entry per CDR3 protein and no DNA. This repertoire includes around 99,000 distinct CDR3 sequences. The sequencing input was blood. The receptors stem from a human donor with ulcerative colitis or Crohn's disease, or a healthy co-twin of an affected twin (not recorded which).

The gene calls are TRBV7-7 and TRBJ2-5; absent DNA, TCRdb's TRBD2 call cannot be checked. There are 16 residues in the CDR3. Germline CDR1 reads SSHAT; CDR2 reads FNYEAQ (reference sequence). CDR3 sequence: CASSLAGLAGPGAQYF.

J is TRBJ1-6 and V is TRBV5-1. The CDR3 consists of 14 residues. Germline V gives CDR1 SGHRS, CDR2 YFSETQ. Here the CDR3 reads CASSLSGSSSPLHF.

This sequence joins TRBV11-3 and TRBJ2-1; TCRdb selects TRBD1, and the lack of DNA leaves this call unchecked. Per the germline V gene, CDR1 is SGHNT and CDR2 is YENEEA. There are 14 residues in the CDR3. CDR3 protein: CASVPGTGGNEQFF. Drawing the rest from reference TRBV11-3 and TRBJ2-1, the complete variable domain is EAGVVQSPRYKIIEKKQPVAFWCNPISGHNTLYWYLQNLGQGPELLIRYENEEAVDDSQLPKDRFSAERLKGVDSTLKIQPAELGDSAVYLCASVPGTGGNEQFFGPGTRLTVL.

The gene calls are TRBV20-1 and TRBJ2-7; TCRdb's D call, TRBD1, is unchecked because there is no DNA. This CDR3 has 12 amino acids. The germline gives CDR1 DFQATT, CDR2 SNEGSKA (reference sequence). The CDR3 is CSATLQGGEQYF.

J is TRBJ2-2 and V is TRBV29-1; TCRdb returns TRBD1, unconfirmable since there is no DNA. Germline V CDR1 and CDR2: SQVTM, ANQGSEA. The CDR3 is 15 amino acids. The CDR3 reads CSVIGQFSNTGELFF.

This sequence joins TRBV5-1 and TRBJ2-3; with no DNA, the TCRdb D assignment of TRBD2 cannot be verified. The germline V gene encodes CDR1 SGHRS and CDR2 YFSETQ. The CDR3 has 19 residues. CDR3 amino acids: CASSWESLAGDLGTDTQYF.

The genes are TRBV4-3 and TRBJ1-6. Per germline, CDR1 LGHNA and CDR2 YSLEER. CDR3 size: 17 residues. CDR3: CAGSHRPGTPYNSPLHF.

The chain has TRBV6-2 or TRBV6-3 and TRBJ2-7; there is no DNA to check the TCRdb D call of TRBD1. CDR3 size: 20 residues. The V gene's germline CDR1 is MNHEY and CDR2 SVGEGT. Here the CDR3 reads CASSLPGVNLRDLRVYEQYF.

The V call is TRBV4-3, the J call TRBJ2-1. CDR3 size: 19 residues. Germline values: CDR1 LGHNA, CDR2 YSLEER. The CDR3 reads CASSQERLAGRSSYNEQFF.

V usage is TRBV6-2 or TRBV6-3 and J usage is TRBJ2-3; TCRdb reports TRBD1, a call that lacks DNA to check it against. Germline values: CDR1 MNHEY, CDR2 SVGEGT. This CDR3 spans 13 amino acids. CDR3 residues: CASSYPRGHTQYF.

This chain connects TRBV6-1 to TRBJ2-7; TCRdb names TRBD2, which stays unverified in the absence of DNA. The CDR3 covers 14 residues. Germline assignment: CDR1 MNHNS and CDR2 SASEGT. The CDR3 protein is CASSAGLLTYQQYF.

This chain links TRBV7-2 with TRBJ1-2; TCRdb outputs TRBD1, but without DNA this stays unchecked. The CDR3 loop spans 15 amino acids. In germline, CDR1 is SGHTA, CDR2 FQGNSA. This CDR3 reads CASSLGGTGISGYTF. The full variable domain, its missing parts supplied by reference TRBV7-2 and TRBJ1-2, is GAGVSQSPSNKVTEKGKDVELRCDPISGHTALYWYRQSLGQGLEFLIYFQGNSAPDKSGLPSDRFSAERTGGSVSTLTIQRTQQEDSAVYLCASSLGGTGISGYTFGSGTRLTVV.

V is TRBV7-9 and J is TRBJ2-7; with no DNA, the TCRdb D assignment of TRBD1 cannot be verified. Germline V gives CDR1 SEHNR, CDR2 FQNEAQ (reference sequence). The CDR3 length is 15 residues. This CDR3 is CASSPPGTGIHEQYF.

V gene TRBV6-4 combines with J gene TRBJ1-5; TCRdb picks TRBD1, but there is no DNA to check that call. Germline lookup yields CDR1 MRHNA and CDR2 SNTAGT. The CDR3 consists of 15 residues. The CDR3 sequence is CASSDGYRGNQPQHF.

V usage is TRBV11-3 and J usage is TRBJ1-2; checking the TCRdb D call of TRBD1 is not possible without DNA. The CDR3 extends over 15 amino acids. CDR1 and CDR2 from the germline V gene are SGHNT and YENEEA. Here the CDR3 reads CASSSTKGANYGYTF.

V gene TRBV4-1 combines with J gene TRBJ1-4. The length of the CDR3 is 15 residues. The germline gives CDR1 MGHRA, CDR2 YSYEKL. The CDR3 reads CASSQGRSRREKLFF.

The chain uses TRBV5-1 and TRBJ1-1; the TCRdb call, TRBD1, lacks DNA for checking. Germline V lookup: CDR1 SGHRS, CDR2 YFSETQ. The CDR3 sequence is 14 residues long. The CDR3: CASSKGVSGTEAFF.

V and J are TRBV7-9 and TRBJ1-6. The CDR3 extends over 15 amino acids. Germline V gene lookup returns CDR1 SEHNR and CDR2 FQNEAQ (reference sequence). The chain's CDR3 is CASSFDLLGNSPLHF.

V gene TRBV7-9 combines with J gene TRBJ2-7; TCRdb's D gene call, TRBD2, goes unchecked for lack of DNA. The CDR3 contains 14 residues. Germline CDR1 SEHNR, CDR2 FQNEAQ (reference sequence). The CDR3 loop is CASSPPRRSAEQYF. Full variable domain (missing parts from reference TRBV7-9 and TRBJ2-7): DTGVSQNPRHKITKRGQNVTFRCDPISEHNRLYWYRQTLGQGPEFLTYFQNEAQLEKSRLLSDRFSAERPKGSFSTLEIQRTEQGDSAMYLCASSPPRRSAEQYFGPGTRLTVT.

V is TRBV7-8 and J is TRBJ2-5; as DNA is missing, the TRBD1 call by TCRdb cannot be tested. The CDR3 runs 15 residues. Looked up from germline, CDR1 is SGHVS and CDR2 is FQNEAQ. The CDR3 is CASSMRDRVGETQYF.

The chain combines TRBV10-3 with TRBJ1-5; the TCRdb D gene call, TRBD1, has no DNA to confirm it. This CDR3 spans 17 amino acids. The germline V gene encodes CDR1 ENHRY and CDR2 SYGVKD. The CDR3 protein is CAISPTGQGSGNQPQHF.

This sequence joins TRBV5-5 and TRBJ2-6; the TRBD1 assignment by TCRdb is unverifiable without DNA. Germline CDR1 is SGHKS and CDR2 is YYEKEE (reference sequence). The CDR3 extends over 17 amino acids. The CDR3: CASSLRGLISGANVLTF.

The J gene is TRBJ2-5, the V gene TRBV5-6. The germline V gene has CDR1 SGHDT and CDR2 YYEEEE. The CDR3 totals 15 residues. The CDR3 loop reads CASSLATLRRETQYF.

The genes are TRBV7-9 and TRBJ2-7. There are 13 residues in the CDR3. Germline values: CDR1 SEHNR, CDR2 FQNEAQ (reference sequence). CDR3 residues: CASSFIESYEQYF.

The chain recombines TRBV12-3 or TRBV12-4 with TRBJ1-1. The CDR3 has 15 residues. CDR3 sequence reads: CASSLERVGNTEAFF.

V usage is TRBV5-1 and J usage is TRBJ1-6. The CDR3 has 15 residues. Germline-derived CDR1 and CDR2 are SGHRS and YFSETQ. The CDR3 sequence is CASSLLGLPNSPLHF.

The chain employs TRBV5-1 and TRBJ1-1; the D gene TCRdb calls, TRBD1, cannot be checked with no DNA. This CDR3 comprises 16 residues. The germline CDR1 and CDR2 sequences are SGHRS and YFSETQ. Here the CDR3 reads CASAPLGGSRITEAFF.

The chain is built from TRBV27 and TRBJ2-2; TCRdb's D call, TRBD1, is unchecked because there is no DNA. Germline V gene lookup returns CDR1 MNHEY and CDR2 SMNVEV (reference sequence). The length of the CDR3 is 16 residues. The CDR3 sequence is CASSQLGQVNTGELFF.

V and J are TRBV7-9 and TRBJ2-2. CDR3 length: 15 residues. Germline V gene data show CDR1 as SEHNR and CDR2 as FQNEAQ (reference sequence). The CDR3: CASSLNSMNTGELFF.

This chain connects TRBV28 to TRBJ2-2; TCRdb selects TRBD1, and the lack of DNA leaves this call unchecked. The CDR3 is 15 residues long. Germline CDR1 and CDR2: MDHEN and SYDVKM. CDR3 residues: CASSLWVVQGRELFF.

The V and J genes are TRBV4-2 and TRBJ2-3. The germline V gene has CDR1 LGHNA and CDR2 YNFKEQ. CDR3 length equals 15 residues. CDR3 amino acids: CASSQDRLATDTQYF.